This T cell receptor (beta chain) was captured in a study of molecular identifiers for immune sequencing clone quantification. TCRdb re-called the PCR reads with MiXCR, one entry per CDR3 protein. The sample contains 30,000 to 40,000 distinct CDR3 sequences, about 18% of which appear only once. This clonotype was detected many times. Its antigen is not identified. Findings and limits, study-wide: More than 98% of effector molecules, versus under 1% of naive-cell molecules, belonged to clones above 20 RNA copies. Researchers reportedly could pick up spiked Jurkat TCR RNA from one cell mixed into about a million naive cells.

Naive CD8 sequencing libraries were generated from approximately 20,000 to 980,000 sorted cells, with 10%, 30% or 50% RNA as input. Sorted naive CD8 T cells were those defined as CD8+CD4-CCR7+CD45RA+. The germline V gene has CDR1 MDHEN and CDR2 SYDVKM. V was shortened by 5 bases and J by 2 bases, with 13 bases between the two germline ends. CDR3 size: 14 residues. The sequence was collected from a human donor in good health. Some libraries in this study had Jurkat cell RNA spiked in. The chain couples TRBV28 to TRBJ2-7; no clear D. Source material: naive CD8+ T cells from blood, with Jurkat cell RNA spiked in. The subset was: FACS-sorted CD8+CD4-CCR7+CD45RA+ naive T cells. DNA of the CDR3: TGTGCCAGCAGTCTCCGGGTGAATACCTACGAGCAGTACTTC. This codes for CASSLRVNTYEQYF. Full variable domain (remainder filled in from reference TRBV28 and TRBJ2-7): DVKVTQSSRYLVKRTGEKVFLECVQDMDHENMFWYRQDPGLGLRLIYFSYDVKMKEKGDIPEGYSVSREKKERFSLILESASTNQTSMYLCASSLRVNTYEQYFGPGTRLTVT.